This T cell receptor (beta chain) was captured by sequencing in a study of blood T cell repertoires in COVID-19. Across the whole study: T cells, B-cell-depleted T cells, or PBMCs supplied cDNA or gDNA.

Trimming removed 6 bases from V and 5 bases from J; junction bases left unmatched: 11. CDR1 and CDR2 (germline): KGHSH, LQKENI. This CDR3 has 17 amino acids. Here immunoSEQ multiplex PCR was the method, and the copy in TCRdb shows in-frame clones only, minus some. The sample records some 270,000 clones, around 90% being singletons. Residents of about two dozen US areas, aged about 18 to 89 years, made up the participants. The chain joins TRBV18 to TRBJ2-3; 13 bases are a match to TRBD2. The sample comprised PBMCs or T cells enriched from blood (not recorded which). This TCR came from a man aged 40-49 years who had been exposed to COVID-19. The chain's CDR3 is CASSPGLAGEMRDTQYF. The CDR3, as DNA: TGTGCCAGCTCTCCCGGACTAGCGGGAGAAATGCGAGATACGCAGTATTTT.